This TCR beta chain comes out of a study of T cell changes during pregnancy in multiple sclerosis. The V end lost 5 bases, the J end lost 3 bases, and 15 bases lay between the germline ends. Germline CDR1 is SEHNR and CDR2 is FQNEAQ (reference sequence). The CDR3 spans 15 residues. Measured with immunoSEQ multiplex PCR; TCRdb has only the in-frame clones, and not every one. This table has tens of thousands of clones, roughly 85% appearing once. This sample comprised CD4+ T cells from peripheral blood mononuclear cells, obtained in the second trimester of pregnancy. This rearrangement joins TRBV7-9 to TRBJ2-3; D is ambiguous. The receptor comes from a female donor with multiple sclerosis, enrolled in a pregnancy study. This chain's CDR3 is CASSPRLLWTDTQYF. CDR3 nucleotide sequence: TGTGCCAGCAGCCCCCGCCTCCTATGGACAGATACGCAGTATTTT.